Shown below are 12 T cell receptor beta chains from a single sample sequenced in a study of blood T cell repertoires in COVID-19 (dated by TCRdb to 2018 to 2020). Library method: the immunoSEQ multiplex PCR assay. TCRdb holds this immuneACCESS table with in-frame rearrangements only. Some clones are missing; in checked studies, unresolved V genes explain under half, and the rest has no known cause. The sample table records some 58,000 clones; roughly 84% of these occur just once. The ten largest clones take up over 7.5% of the sample. The sample consisted of peripheral blood. These receptors all stem from a man in his fifties with active COVID-19.

V usage is TRBV4-1 and J usage is TRBJ2-1, with 12 nucleotides matching TRBD2. The V and J ends lost 1 base and 4 bases, in that order; junction bases with no gene match: 2. This CDR3 has 16 amino acids. Per germline, CDR1 MGHRA and CDR2 YSYEKL. In DNA, the CDR3 is TGCGCCAGCAGCCAAGGCACTAGCGGGAGGTACAATGAGCAGTTCTTC. It is translated as CASSQGTSGRYNEQFF.

The chain employs TRBV4-2 and TRBJ2-3; D not certain. V lost 1 base and J 2 bases, leaving 7 bases between the germline ends. There are 14 residues in the CDR3. The V gene's germline CDR1 is LGHNA and CDR2 YNFKEQ. The CDR3 protein is CASSQVSSTDTQYF. The CDR3 DNA sequence: TGTGCCAGCAGCCAAGTATCCTCCACAGATACGCAGTATTTT.

CDR3 sequence: CASSYSTGGRTGELFF. In DNA form, the CDR3 reads TGTGCCAGCAGTTACTCGACGGGGGGCAGGACCGGGGAGCTGTTTTTT. This chain links TRBV6-5 with TRBJ2-2, with a tentative D call TRBD2 (7 bases). Germline V lookup: CDR1 MNHEY, CDR2 SVGAGI. This CDR3 is built from 16 residues. Trimming left V 0 bases short and J 5 bases short, with 13 bases between.

The V gene is TRBV2, the J gene TRBJ1-1, with unresolved D. The CDR3 is 12 amino acids. Germline V gene sequence: CDR1 SNHLY, CDR2 FYNNEI. V lost 4 bases and J lost 5, with 8 bases in between. The CDR3 reads CASSAGLTEAFF. The CDR3 DNA follows: TGTGCCAGCAGTGCGGGGTTGACTGAAGCTTTCTTT.

The table lists this clone with a few counts. The rearrangement links TRBV7-2 to TRBJ2-3; D gene uncertain. V lost 1 base to trimming and J lost 4 bases, with 3 bases between them. This CDR3 is 12 amino acids long. CDR1 and CDR2 from the germline V gene are SGHTA and FQGNSA. The CDR3 region is CASSLVSDTQYF. The DNA of the CDR3 is TGTGCCAGCAGCTTAGTATCAGATACGCAGTATTTT.

The rearrangement joins TRBV9 to TRBJ2-3, with TRBD2 matching over 12 bases. V dropped 3 bases and J dropped 3; count of bases not matched to a gene: 11. The CDR3 is 18 residues long. CDR1 is SGDLS, CDR2 YYNGEE, per germline. The CDR3 DNA sequence: TGTGCCAGCAGCGGTCCCCCCGGGCTAGCGGGGGGGACAGATACGCAGTATTTT. Residues: CASSGPPGLAGGTDTQYF.

The rearrangement links TRBV5-5 to TRBJ2-7; 11 bases are a match to TRBD2. The germline V gene encodes CDR1 SGHKS and CDR2 YYEKEE (reference sequence). With V trimmed by 2 bases and J by 4 bases, 8 bases remained unmatched. The CDR3 spans 16 residues. CDR3: CASSLYGTSGSYEQYF. The DNA of the CDR3 is TGTGCCAGCAGCTTATATGGGACTAGCGGTTCATACGAGCAGTACTTC.

This clone was recorded only once. This chain links TRBV6-6 with TRBJ2-1; 8 nucleotides agree with TRBD2. After removal of 6 bases from V and 0 bases from J, the junction contained 4 bases not matched to a gene. This CDR3 has 15 residues. The V gene's germline CDR1 is MNHNY and CDR2 SVGAGI (reference sequence). The CDR3 sequence: CASSRGTSSYNEQFF. The CDR3 DNA sequence: TGTGCCAGCAGCCGCGGGACTAGCTCCTACAATGAGCAGTTCTTC.

The rearrangement links TRBV25-1 to TRBJ2-2; D is perhaps TRBD1 (7 bases). Germline V gene sequence: CDR1 MGHDK, CDR2 SYGVNS. The V and J ends lost 10 bases and 7 bases respectively, with 28 bases between them. This CDR3 has 17 residues. This CDR3 is CATLSGRGRNSDGELFF. CDR3 DNA: TGTGCCACCCTCTCTGGCAGGGGGAGGAACAGTGACGGGGAGCTGTTTTTT.

This chain uses TRBV10-3 with TRBJ2-1, with D perhaps TRBD2 (6 bases). The germline V gene has CDR1 ENHRY and CDR2 SYGVKD. Trimming took off 9 bases at V and 4 bases at J, with 10 bases between the two ends. The CDR3 sequence is 12 residues long. Here the CDR3 reads CAMNGGYNEQFF. The CDR3 DNA follows: TGTGCCATGAACGGAGGGTACAATGAGCAGTTCTTC.

J is TRBJ1-1 and V is TRBV5-1; D remains unclear. The CDR3 contains 14 residues. Trimming cost V 2 bases and J 4 bases, with 12 bases left between them. Germline V gene sequence: CDR1 SGHRS, CDR2 YFSETQ. The CDR3 loop is CASSLSGPVTEAFF. CDR3 DNA sequence: TGCGCCAGCAGCTTAAGCGGCCCCGTCACTGAAGCTTTCTTT. The full variable domain, rest sourced from reference TRBV5-1 and TRBJ1-1, is KAGVTQTPRYLIKTRGQQVTLSCSPISGHRSVSWYQQTPGQGLQFLFEYFSETQRNKGNFPGRFSGRQFSNSRSEMNVSTLELGDSALYLCASSLSGPVTEAFFGQGTRLTVV.

The chain couples TRBV5-1 to TRBJ2-7; D is possibly TRBD2 (7 bases). V was pared by 0 bases and J by 5 bases, with 12 bases between. Germline V gene lookup returns CDR1 SGHRS and CDR2 YFSETQ. The CDR3 totals 14 residues. The CDR3 region is CASSLEGGQDEQYF. CDR3 DNA sequence: TGCGCCAGCAGCTTGGAGGGGGGGCAGGACGAGCAGTACTTC.